This entry concerns a single T cell receptor beta chain. Other DNA sequences in this specimen translate into the identical CDR3. Germline CDR1 SGHRS, CDR2 YFSETQ. There are 16 residues in the CDR3. The trim removed 4 bases at V and 5 bases at J, leaving 11 bases unmatched. Using immunoSEQ multiplex PCR, the repertoire was profiled, and TCRdb retains in-frame clones only, with some absent. The sample has 130,000 to 150,000 clones, 87% seen once; the top ten hold less than 10%. This specimen comes from a study of blood T cell repertoires in COVID-19. At the level of the study: T cells, B-cell-depleted T cells, or PBMCs provided the cDNA or gDNA that served as material.

This receptor was identified in a woman aged 45-60 years with active or convalescent COVID-19. The V and J genes are TRBV5-1 and TRBJ2-2, with 7 bases matching TRBD2. Sample: peripheral blood. The CDR3, as DNA: TGCGCCAGCAGCCTGACAGCGGGATACACAACCGGGGAGCTGTTTTTT. Its protein product is CASSLTAGYTTGELFF.